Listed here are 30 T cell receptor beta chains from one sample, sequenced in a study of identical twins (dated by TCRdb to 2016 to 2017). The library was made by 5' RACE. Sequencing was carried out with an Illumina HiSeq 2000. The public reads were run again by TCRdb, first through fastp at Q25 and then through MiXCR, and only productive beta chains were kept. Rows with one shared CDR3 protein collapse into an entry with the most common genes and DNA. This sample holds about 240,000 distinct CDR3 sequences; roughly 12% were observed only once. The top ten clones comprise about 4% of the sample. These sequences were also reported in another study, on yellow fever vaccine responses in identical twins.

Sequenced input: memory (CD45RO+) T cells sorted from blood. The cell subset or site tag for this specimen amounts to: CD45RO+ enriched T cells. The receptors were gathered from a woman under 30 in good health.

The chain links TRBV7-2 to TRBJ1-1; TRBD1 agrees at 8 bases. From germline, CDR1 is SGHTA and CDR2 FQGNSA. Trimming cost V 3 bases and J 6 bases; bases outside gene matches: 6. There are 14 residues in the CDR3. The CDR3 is CASSFRTGPAEAFF. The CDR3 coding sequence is TGTGCCAGCAGCTTCAGGACAGGGCCCGCTGAAGCTTTCTTT.

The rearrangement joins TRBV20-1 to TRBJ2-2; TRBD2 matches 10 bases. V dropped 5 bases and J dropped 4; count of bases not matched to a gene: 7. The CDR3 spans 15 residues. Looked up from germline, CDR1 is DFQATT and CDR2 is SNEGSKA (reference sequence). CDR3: CSAPGLASSTGELFF. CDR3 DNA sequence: TGCAGTGCTCCGGGACTAGCGAGTAGCACCGGGGAGCTGTTTTTT.

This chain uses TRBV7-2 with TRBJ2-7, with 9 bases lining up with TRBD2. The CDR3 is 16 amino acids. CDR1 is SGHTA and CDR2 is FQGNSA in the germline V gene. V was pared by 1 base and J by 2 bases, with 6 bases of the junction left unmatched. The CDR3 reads CASSLVGREGPYEQYF. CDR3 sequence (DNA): TGTGCCAGCAGCTTAGTTGGGCGGGAGGGACCCTACGAGCAGTACTTC.

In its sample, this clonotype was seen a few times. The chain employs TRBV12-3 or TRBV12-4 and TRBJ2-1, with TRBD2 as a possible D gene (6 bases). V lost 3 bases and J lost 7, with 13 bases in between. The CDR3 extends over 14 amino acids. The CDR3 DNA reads TGTGCCAGCAGTTTGGGGGGAGCGAAGAATGAGCAGTTCTTC. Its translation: CASSLGGAKNEQFF.

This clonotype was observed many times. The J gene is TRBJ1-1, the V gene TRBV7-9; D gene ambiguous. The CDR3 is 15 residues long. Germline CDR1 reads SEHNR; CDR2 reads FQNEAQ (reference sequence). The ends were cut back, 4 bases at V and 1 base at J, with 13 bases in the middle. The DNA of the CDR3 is TGTGCCAGCAGCTCAGCCATAAGACAGAACACTGAAGCTTTCTTT. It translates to CASSSAIRQNTEAFF.

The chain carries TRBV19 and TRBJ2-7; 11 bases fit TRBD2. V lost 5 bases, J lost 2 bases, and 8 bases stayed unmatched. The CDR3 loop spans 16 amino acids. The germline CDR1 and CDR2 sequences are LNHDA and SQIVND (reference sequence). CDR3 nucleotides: TGTGCCAGTAGTCCCCGGGGGACTAGCGGAGCCTACGAGCAGTACTTC. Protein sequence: CASSPRGTSGAYEQYF. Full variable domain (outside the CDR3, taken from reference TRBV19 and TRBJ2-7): DGGITQSPKYLFRKEGQNVTLSCEQNLNHDAMYWYRQDPGQGLRLIYYSQIVNDFQKGDIAEGYSVSREKKESFPLTVTSAQKNPTAFYLCASSPRGTSGAYEQYFGPGTRLTVT.

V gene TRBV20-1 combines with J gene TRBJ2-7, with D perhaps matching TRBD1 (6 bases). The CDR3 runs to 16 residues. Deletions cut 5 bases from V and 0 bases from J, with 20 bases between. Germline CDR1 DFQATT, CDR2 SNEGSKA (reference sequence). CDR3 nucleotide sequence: TGCAGTGCTGCCCCCCTCGGACAGAAGAACTCCTACGAGCAGTACTTC. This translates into CSAAPLGQKNSYEQYF.

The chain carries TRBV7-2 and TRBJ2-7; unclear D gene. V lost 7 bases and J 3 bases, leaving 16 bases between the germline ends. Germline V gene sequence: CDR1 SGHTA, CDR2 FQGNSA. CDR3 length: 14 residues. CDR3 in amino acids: CASTMGPLDYEQYF. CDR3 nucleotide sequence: TGTGCCAGCACCATGGGCCCACTCGACTACGAGCAGTACTTC.

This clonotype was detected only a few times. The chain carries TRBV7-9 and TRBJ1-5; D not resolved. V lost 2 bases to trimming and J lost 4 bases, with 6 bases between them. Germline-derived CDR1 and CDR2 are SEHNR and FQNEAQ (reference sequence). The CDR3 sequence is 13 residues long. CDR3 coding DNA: TGTGCCAGCAGCTTAATGGGGAATCAGCCCCAGCATTTT. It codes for CASSLMGNQPQHF.

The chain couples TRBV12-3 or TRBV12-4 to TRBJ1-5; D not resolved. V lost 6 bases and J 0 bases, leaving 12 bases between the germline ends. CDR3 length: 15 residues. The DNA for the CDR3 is TGTGCCAGCAGCCCCGTGAGGGATAGCAATCAGCCCCAGCATTTT. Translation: CASSPVRDSNQPQHF.

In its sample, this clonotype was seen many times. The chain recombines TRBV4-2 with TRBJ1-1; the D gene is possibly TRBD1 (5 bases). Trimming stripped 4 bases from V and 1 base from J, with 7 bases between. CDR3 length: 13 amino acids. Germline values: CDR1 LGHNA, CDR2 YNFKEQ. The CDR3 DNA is TGTGCCAGCAGCCTGACAGAGAACACTGAAGCTTTCTTT. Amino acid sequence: CASSLTENTEAFF.

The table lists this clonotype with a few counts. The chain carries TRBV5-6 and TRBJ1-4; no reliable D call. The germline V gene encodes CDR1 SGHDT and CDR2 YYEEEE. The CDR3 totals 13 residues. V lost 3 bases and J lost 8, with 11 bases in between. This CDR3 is CASSSLQDEKLFF. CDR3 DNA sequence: TGTGCCAGCAGCTCCCTTCAGGACGAAAAACTGTTTTTT.

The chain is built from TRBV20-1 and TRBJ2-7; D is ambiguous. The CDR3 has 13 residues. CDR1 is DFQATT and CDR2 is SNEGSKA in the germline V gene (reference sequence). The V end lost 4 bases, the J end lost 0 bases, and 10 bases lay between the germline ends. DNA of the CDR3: TGCAGTGCTAAACCTAGGAGCTCCTACGAGCAGTACTTC. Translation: CSAKPRSSYEQYF.

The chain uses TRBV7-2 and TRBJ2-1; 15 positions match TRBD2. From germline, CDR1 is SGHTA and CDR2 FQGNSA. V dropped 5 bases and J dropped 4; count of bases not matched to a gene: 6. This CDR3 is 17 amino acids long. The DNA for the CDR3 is TGTGCCAGCAGCCGCGGGACTAGCGGGGGGACTTACAATGAGCAGTTCTTC. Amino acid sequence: CASSRGTSGGTYNEQFF. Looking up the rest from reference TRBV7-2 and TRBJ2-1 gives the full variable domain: GAGVSQSPSNKVTEKGKDVELRCDPISGHTALYWYRQSLGQGLEFLIYFQGNSAPDKSGLPSDRFSAERTGGSVSTLTIQRTQQEDSAVYLCASSRGTSGGTYNEQFFGPGTRLTVL.

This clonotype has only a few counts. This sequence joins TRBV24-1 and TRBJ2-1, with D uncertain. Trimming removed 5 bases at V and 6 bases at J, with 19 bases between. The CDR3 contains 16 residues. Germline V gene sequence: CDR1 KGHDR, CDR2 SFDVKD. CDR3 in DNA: TGTGCCACCAGTGTTGGGCAAACCTTGGTGCTCAATGAGCAGTTCTTC. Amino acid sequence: CATSVGQTLVLNEQFF.

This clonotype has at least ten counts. CDR3 coding DNA: TGTGCCAGCAGCCCCGAGGGCGCCCGGCAGTATTTT. Translating gives CASSPEGARQYF. The rearrangement joins TRBV7-2 to TRBJ2-3; D is possibly TRBD2 (5 bases). CDR3 length: 12 residues. V dropped 5 bases and J dropped 11 bases, with 14 bases sitting between them. CDR1 and CDR2 (germline): SGHTA, FQGNSA. Together with reference TRBV7-2 and TRBJ2-3, the CDR3 gives the full variable domain: GAGVSQSPSNKVTEKGKDVELRCDPISGHTALYWYRQSLGQGLEFLIYFQGNSAPDKSGLPSDRFSAERTGGSVSTLTIQRTQQEDSAVYLCASSPEGARQYFGPGTRLTVL.

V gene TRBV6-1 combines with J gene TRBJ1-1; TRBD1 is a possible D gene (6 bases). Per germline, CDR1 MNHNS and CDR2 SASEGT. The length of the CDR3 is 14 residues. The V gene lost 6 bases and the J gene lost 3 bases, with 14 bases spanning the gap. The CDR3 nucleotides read TGTGCCAGCAGCAGAACAGGGTTGGACACTGAAGCTTTCTTT. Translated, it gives CASSRTGLDTEAFF.

Here the CDR3 DNA reads TGTGCCTGGGGAGACAGGGTCGGAAATCAGCCCCAGCATTTT. Translated: CAWGDRVGNQPQHF. The V gene is TRBV30, the J gene TRBJ1-5, with TRBD1 identical over 7 bases. The CDR3 contains 14 residues. With 5 bases clipped from V and 4 bases from J, the junction kept 8 bases outside the gene matches. The germline CDR1 and CDR2 sequences are GTSNPN and SVGIG (reference sequence). Together with reference TRBV30 and TRBJ1-5, the CDR3 gives the full variable domain: SQTIHQWPATLVQPVGSPLSLECTVEGTSNPNLYWYRQAAGRGLQLLFYSVGIGQISSEVPQNLSASRPQDRQFILSSKKLLLSDSGFYLCAWGDRVGNQPQHFGDGTRLSIL.

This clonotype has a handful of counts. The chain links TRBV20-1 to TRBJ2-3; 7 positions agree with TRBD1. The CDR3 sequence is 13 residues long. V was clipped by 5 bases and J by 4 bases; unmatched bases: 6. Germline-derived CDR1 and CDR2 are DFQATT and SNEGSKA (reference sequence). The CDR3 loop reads CSAVARGPDTQYF. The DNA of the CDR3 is TGCAGTGCTGTAGCGAGGGGGCCAGATACGCAGTATTTT.

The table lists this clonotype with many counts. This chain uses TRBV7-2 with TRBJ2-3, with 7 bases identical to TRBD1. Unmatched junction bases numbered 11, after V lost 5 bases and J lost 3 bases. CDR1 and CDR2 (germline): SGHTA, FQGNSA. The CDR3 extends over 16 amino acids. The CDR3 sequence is CASSLFDDRATDTQYF. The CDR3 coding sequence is TGTGCCAGCAGCCTATTCGACGACAGGGCGACAGATACGCAGTATTTT.

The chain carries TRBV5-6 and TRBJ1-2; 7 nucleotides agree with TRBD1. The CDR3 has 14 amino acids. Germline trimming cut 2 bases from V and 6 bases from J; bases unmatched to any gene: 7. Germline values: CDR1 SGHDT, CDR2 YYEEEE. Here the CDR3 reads CASSFDRAGDGYTF. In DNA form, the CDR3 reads TGTGCCAGCAGCTTCGACAGGGCGGGGGATGGCTACACCTTC. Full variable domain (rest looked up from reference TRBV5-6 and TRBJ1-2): DAGVTQSPTHLIKTRGQQVTLRCSPKSGHDTVSWYQQALGQGPQFIFQYYEEEERQRGNFPDRFSGHQFPNYSSELNVNALLLGDSALYLCASSFDRAGDGYTFGSGTRLTVV.

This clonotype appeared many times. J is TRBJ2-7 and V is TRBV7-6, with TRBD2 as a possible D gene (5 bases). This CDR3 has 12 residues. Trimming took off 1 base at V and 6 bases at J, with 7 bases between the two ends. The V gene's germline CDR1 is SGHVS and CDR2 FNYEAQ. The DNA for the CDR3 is TGTGCCAGCAGCTTAGATGGAGGCGAGCAGTACTTC. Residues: CASSLDGGEQYF.

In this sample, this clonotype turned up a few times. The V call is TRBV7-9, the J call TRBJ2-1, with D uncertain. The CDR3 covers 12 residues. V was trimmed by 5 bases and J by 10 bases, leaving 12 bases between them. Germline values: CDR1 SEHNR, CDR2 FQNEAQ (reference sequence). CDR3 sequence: CASSTPLGEQFF. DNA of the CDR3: TGTGCCAGCAGCACCCCTCTGGGGGAGCAGTTCTTC.

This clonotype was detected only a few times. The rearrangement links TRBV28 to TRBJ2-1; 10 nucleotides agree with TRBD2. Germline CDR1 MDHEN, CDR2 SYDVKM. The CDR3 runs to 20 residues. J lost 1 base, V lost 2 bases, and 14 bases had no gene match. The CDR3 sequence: CASSLSRASGSGLSYNEQFF. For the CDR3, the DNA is TGTGCCAGCAGTTTAAGTAGGGCTAGCGGGAGTGGACTTTCCTACAATGAGCAGTTCTTC.

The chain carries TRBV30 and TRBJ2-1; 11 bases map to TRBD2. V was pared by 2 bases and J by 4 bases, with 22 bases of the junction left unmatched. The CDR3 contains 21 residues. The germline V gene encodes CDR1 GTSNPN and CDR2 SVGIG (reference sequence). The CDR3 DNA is TGTGCCTGGAGTCCCACTCCTTCTAGCGGGAGGCTCCACCTCAATTACAATGAGCAGTTCTTC. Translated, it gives CAWSPTPSSGRLHLNYNEQFF.

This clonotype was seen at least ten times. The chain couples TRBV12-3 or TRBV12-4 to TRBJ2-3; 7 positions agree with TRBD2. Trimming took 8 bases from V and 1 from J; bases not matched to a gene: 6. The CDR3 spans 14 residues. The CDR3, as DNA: TGTGCCAGCCGAGTTGCGGGGGGCACAGATACGCAGTATTTT. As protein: CASRVAGGTDTQYF.

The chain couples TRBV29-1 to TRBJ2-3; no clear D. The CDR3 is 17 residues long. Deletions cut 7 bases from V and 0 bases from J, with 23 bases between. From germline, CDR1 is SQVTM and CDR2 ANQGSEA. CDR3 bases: TGCAGCGCAACGGGCAGACTTACTACCCTTAGCACAGATACGCAGTATTTT. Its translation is CSATGRLTTLSTDTQYF.

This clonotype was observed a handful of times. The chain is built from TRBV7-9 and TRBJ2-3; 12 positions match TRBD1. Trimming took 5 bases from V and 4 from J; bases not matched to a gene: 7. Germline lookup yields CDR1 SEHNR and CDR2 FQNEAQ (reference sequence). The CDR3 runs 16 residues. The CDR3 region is CASSMGTGGAADTQYF. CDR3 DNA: TGTGCCAGCAGCATGGGGACAGGGGGCGCGGCAGATACGCAGTATTTT.

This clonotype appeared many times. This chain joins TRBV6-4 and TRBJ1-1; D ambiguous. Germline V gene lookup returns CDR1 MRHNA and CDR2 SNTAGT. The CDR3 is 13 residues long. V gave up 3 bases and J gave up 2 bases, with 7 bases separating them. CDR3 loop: CASSETDNTEAFF. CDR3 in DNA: TGTGCCAGCAGTGAGACCGATAACACTGAAGCTTTCTTT.

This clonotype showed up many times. The CDR3 DNA follows: TGTGCCAGCAGCTCAACAGGGGGCGGGTACAATGAGCAGTTCTTC. Translation: CASSSTGGGYNEQFF. The chain is built from TRBV6-2 or TRBV6-3 and TRBJ2-1; TRBD1 matches at 9 bases. This CDR3 comprises 15 residues. The germline V gene has CDR1 MNHEY and CDR2 SVGEGT. The V and J ends lost 6 bases and 4 bases, in that order; junction bases with no gene match: 7.